The 5 T cell receptor beta chains below were found in one sample sequenced in a study of blood T cell repertoires in COVID-19. This table comes from immunoSEQ multiplex PCR, and its TCRdb copy is limited to in-frame clones, with some not included. Of about 130,000 clones listed, 60% to 80% are singletons. The sequenced sample was peripheral blood. Receptors originate from a woman in her 70s with acute or convalescent COVID-19.

This clone has at least ten counts. This rearrangement joins TRBV6-2 or TRBV6-3 to TRBJ2-7; possibly TRBD2 for D (6 bases). Germline CDR1 reads MNHEY; CDR2 reads SVGEGT. V was shortened by 2 bases and J by 7 bases, with 12 bases between the two germline ends. The CDR3 has 13 amino acids. The CDR3 reads CASSYGRLGEQYF. In DNA form, the CDR3 reads TGTGCCAGCAGTTACGGGCGACTAGGTGAGCAGTACTTC.

The chain has TRBV19 and TRBJ2-1, with 10 bases that match TRBD2. Germline V gives CDR1 LNHDA, CDR2 SQIVND (reference sequence). There are 16 residues in the CDR3. The V and J ends lost 0 bases and 6 bases, in that order; junction bases with no gene match: 5. The CDR3: CASSIESAGGSNEQFF. CDR3 DNA sequence: TGTGCCAGTAGTATAGAGTCAGCGGGGGGGAGCAATGAGCAGTTCTTC.

The chain links TRBV13 to TRBJ1-2, with D perhaps matching TRBD1 (5 bases). Germline CDR1 and CDR2: PRHDT and FYEKMQ (reference sequence). V was clipped by 5 bases and J by 4 bases, with 20 bases between them. The CDR3 runs to 16 residues. The CDR3 region is CASSQGREGESYGYTF. CDR3 nucleotides: TGTGCCAGCAGCCAGGGCCGCGAAGGGGAATCCTATGGCTACACCTTC.

V and J are TRBV15 and TRBJ1-5; D ambiguous. The germline gives CDR1 LNHNV, CDR2 YYDKDF (reference sequence). The CDR3 is 13 amino acids. Trimming cost V 4 bases and J 1 base, with 5 bases left between them. In DNA, the CDR3 is TGTGCCACCAGCACGGGGAGCAATCAGCCCCAGCATTTT. The encoded protein is CATSTGSNQPQHF.

This clone was observed a few times. The rearrangement uses TRBV5-4 and TRBJ1-2; possible D gene TRBD1, 6 bases. V was clipped by 4 bases and J by 8 bases, with 15 bases between them. This CDR3 contains 13 residues. Germline V gene sequence: CDR1 SGHNT, CDR2 YYREEE (reference sequence). CDR3: CASSLAIGGGYTF. CDR3 DNA sequence: TGTGCCAGCAGCCTTGCCATTGGGGGCGGCTACACCTTC.